These T cell receptor beta chains were read from a single sample in a study of blood T cells in healthy people across ages. Via MiXCR, TCRdb re-called the 5' RACE reads, giving one row per CDR3 protein. Of about 2 million distinct CDR3 sequences in the sample, 40% to 55% are singletons; the top ten hold 2.1%. The specimen sequenced was blood. The source is a middle-aged woman in good health. Both conserved end residues are part of each CDR3.

v_gene	j_gene	CDR3aa
TRBV12-3/TRBV12-4	TRBJ1-2	CASSLGAGECGYTF
TRBV7-2	TRBJ2-3	CASSPLRGGVSADTQYF
TRBV5-5	TRBJ2-1	CASSLGDRGQNEQFF
TRBV6-5	TRBJ2-3	CATRGRGMTDTQYF
TRBV5-6	TRBJ1-2	CASSLVQGGSYTF
TRBV20-1	TRBJ2-2	CSAKAPGQGLAGVTGELFF
TRBV29-1	TRBJ1-1	CSGVGGFDTEAFF
TRBV18	TRBJ2-3	CASSPDWTGGVDTQYF
TRBV6-1	TRBJ2-7	CASSERGLAYEQYF
TRBV3-1	TRBJ2-2	CASSLGRATNTGELFF
TRBV5-1	TRBJ1-6	CASSLGGADFSPLHF
TRBV6-2/TRBV6-3	TRBJ2-6	CASSFYRASGANVLTF
TRBV6-1	TRBJ2-3	CASSVGLVAGTDTQYF
TRBV10-3	TRBJ2-3	CAISELRQGHTDTQYF
TRBV10-1	-	CASSEGRGGTYEQYF
TRBV7-9	TRBJ1-1	CASSSGSLGGRVHEAFF
TRBV6-2/TRBV6-3	TRBJ2-1	CASSYSPTLASEQFF
TRBV12-3/TRBV12-4	TRBJ2-1	CASSSGLAVHSYNEQFF
TRBV20-1	TRBJ1-1	CSAKSGGSIGTEAFF
TRBV5-1	TRBJ2-1	CASSSPLGTGQAPDNEQFF
TRBV6-2/TRBV6-3	TRBJ1-2	CASQTENYGYTF
TRBV6-5	-	CASSPGLAGGTQYF
TRBV7-2	TRBJ2-5	CASSLPESGTHLGETQYF
TRBV24-1	TRBJ2-5	CATSDFSRQGGETQYF
TRBV7-2	TRBJ2-5	CASSTGLFERETQYF
TRBV5-1	TRBJ1-4	CASSLGRQGFRSNEKLFF
TRBV28	TRBJ2-1	CASSPPLVSEQFF
TRBV28	TRBJ2-5	CASSPSSSGQETQYF
TRBV28	TRBJ2-7	CASTGGTSYEQYF
TRBV7-3	TRBJ2-3	CASSSGIADTQYF
TRBV7-7	TRBJ2-5	CASSLTPPHAGLVNEQYF
TRBV9	TRBJ2-1	CASSSSGGAPYKEQFF
TRBV29-1	TRBJ2-1	CSVVGTAPYNEQFF
TRBV12-3/TRBV12-4	TRBJ2-6	CASSFLGTVSSGANVLTF
TRBV29-1	-	CSVQGLYEQYF
TRBV6-5	TRBJ2-1	CASSYTTPGTFMNNEQFF
TRBV9	TRBJ1-6	CASSVAGGSAPLHF
TRBV29-1	TRBJ2-5	CSVVTRAGLAEVRGLETQYF
TRBV7-2	TRBJ1-4	CASSYPRGATNEKLFF
TRBV24-1	TRBJ2-1	CATSDFRIAGINNEQFF
TRBV3-1	TRBJ1-6	CASSQGQGTSTGRSPLHF
TRBV6-2/TRBV6-3	TRBJ2-6	CASSQQGRRANVLTF
TRBV6-5	TRBJ2-4	CASSPPGTGNIQYF
TRBV7-3	TRBJ2-3	CASSLAGRRTDTQYF
TRBV18	TRBJ2-1	CASSPTQSSYNEQFF
TRBV7-2	TRBJ2-6	CASSLELGVGANVLTF
TRBV27	TRBJ2-7	CASSFTAGVSYEQYF
TRBV6-2/TRBV6-3	TRBJ2-5	CASSYSSGMGLMGRTQYF
TRBV5-1	TRBJ2-4	CASSARQGSLAKNIQYF
TRBV28	TRBJ1-5	CASSFAGDSNQPQHF